The source of this T cell receptor (beta chain) is a study of blood T cell repertoires in COVID-19. The data were produced by immunoSEQ multiplex PCR, yet TCRdb's version contains in-frame clones alone and is incomplete. This table holds approximately 250,000 clones, roughly 86% found once. Germline CDR1 reads SGHNT; CDR2 reads YYREEE (reference sequence). The CDR3 consists of 16 residues. Trimming at V came to 4 bases and at J to 3 bases, leaving 5 bases not matched to a gene. The chain carries TRBV5-4 and TRBJ2-1, with TRBD2 matching 12 bases. The specimen was peripheral blood. The sequence derives from a man between 18 and 35 years old with active or convalescent COVID-19. Here the CDR3 reads CASSAILAGGYNEQFF. As DNA, the CDR3 is TGTGCCAGCAGCGCAATACTAGCGGGGGGCTACAATGAGCAGTTCTTC.